The 20 T cell receptor beta chains in this list originate from one sample, sequenced in a study of T cells in localized non-small cell lung cancer. The data were produced by immunoSEQ multiplex PCR, yet TCRdb's version contains in-frame clones alone and is incomplete. The profile shows around 30,000 clones, around 80% of them singletons. Source: peripheral blood, taken before any cancer treatment. These TCRs come from a male donor older than 55 with stage II squamous cell lung carcinoma.

The rearrangement uses TRBV25-1 and TRBJ2-3, with TRBD2 matching 7 bases. This CDR3 has 15 residues. CDR1 and CDR2 (germline): MGHDK, SYGVNS. Trimming removed 4 bases from V and 4 bases from J; junction bases left unmatched: 8. CDR3 residues: CASSASGADADTQYF. The CDR3 nucleotides are TGTGCCAGCAGTGCGAGCGGGGCCGACGCAGATACGCAGTATTTT.

The rearrangement links TRBV2 to TRBJ2-2, with D perhaps matching TRBD1 or TRBD2 (6 bases each). V gave up 1 base and J gave up 7 bases, with 10 bases separating them. The CDR3 has 14 residues. Germline loops: CDR1 SNHLY, CDR2 FYNNEI. CDR3 protein: CASSEGGAIGELFF. CDR3 nucleotides: TGTGCCAGCAGTGAAGGGGGGGCGATCGGGGAGCTGTTTTTT.

This chain links TRBV27 with TRBJ2-2, with D perhaps TRBD1 (6 bases). CDR1 is MNHEY, CDR2 SMNVEV, per germline (reference sequence). The CDR3 has 16 amino acids. V lost 5 bases, J lost 2 bases, and 15 bases lay in between. The CDR3 DNA reads as TGTGCCAGCAGTGCCTACAGGGAATTCAACACCGGGGAGCTGTTTTTT. Translating gives CASSAYREFNTGELFF.

The chain is built from TRBV11-2 and TRBJ2-1; TRBD2 matches 9 bases. V lost 1 base and J lost 9; bases outside the gene matches: 13. CDR1 is SGHAT and CDR2 is FQNNGV in the germline V gene. The CDR3 totals 17 residues. The DNA of the CDR3 is TGTGCCAGCAGCTTAGTGGGCCAGCGGGGGGCCCCGGGTGAGCAGTTCTTC. This sequence encodes CASSLVGQRGAPGEQFF.

This clone was picked up a small number of times. This chain connects TRBV10-2 to TRBJ2-7, with D unclear. CDR1 and CDR2 from the germline V gene are WSHSY and SAAADI. V was cut by 3 bases and J by 5 bases, with 14 bases left in between. There are 14 residues in the CDR3. DNA of the CDR3: TGCGCCAGCAGTGAAATGGGTGCTGGGGACGAGCAGTACTTC. The encoded protein is CASSEMGAGDEQYF.

The rearrangement uses TRBV29-1 and TRBJ2-3; D not resolved. Trimming took 4 bases from V and 3 from J, leaving 8 bases between them. From germline, CDR1 is SQVTM and CDR2 ANQGSEA. The CDR3 runs 12 residues. Here the CDR3 DNA reads TGCAGCGTTGGAGAAAGGACAGATACGCAGTATTTT. Encoded protein: CSVGERTDTQYF.

This clone occurred a few times. This chain links TRBV11-2 with TRBJ2-7; 8 bases map to TRBD1. In germline, CDR1 is SGHAT, CDR2 FQNNGV. Trimming cost V 2 bases and J 6 bases; bases outside gene matches: 9. The CDR3 loop spans 15 amino acids. The CDR3 is CASSLWAATGVEQYF. CDR3 in DNA: TGTGCCAGCAGCTTATGGGCGGCGACAGGGGTCGAGCAGTACTTC.

This clone was seen a single time. The V and J genes are TRBV5-1 and TRBJ2-7, with a tentative D call TRBD2 (6 bases). CDR1 and CDR2 from the germline V gene are SGHRS and YFSETQ. V was cut by 0 bases and J by 5 bases, with 15 bases left in between. The CDR3 extends over 15 amino acids. DNA for the CDR3: TGCGCCAGCAGCTTGGATGGGGGGTTGAGTAACGAGCAGTACTTC. Protein: CASSLDGGLSNEQYF. Drawing the rest from reference TRBV5-1 and TRBJ2-7, the complete variable domain is KAGVTQTPRYLIKTRGQQVTLSCSPISGHRSVSWYQQTPGQGLQFLFEYFSETQRNKGNFPGRFSGRQFSNSRSEMNVSTLELGDSALYLCASSLDGGLSNEQYFGPGTRLTVT.

The chain uses TRBV9 and TRBJ2-1, with 10 bases that match TRBD2. The CDR3 length is 16 residues. The trim removed 3 bases at V and 7 bases at J, leaving 10 bases unmatched. Germline assignment: CDR1 SGDLS and CDR2 YYNGEE. The DNA for the CDR3 is TGTGCCAGCAGCGCGGGGAGCGGGGGGGCCGATAATGAGCAGTTCTTC. Its translation: CASSAGSGGADNEQFF.

The gene calls are TRBV6-1 and TRBJ2-1, with D possibly TRBD2 on 7 matching bases. CDR3 length equals 15 residues. V was shortened by 6 bases and J by 4 bases, with 16 bases between the two germline ends. Germline values: CDR1 MNHNS, CDR2 SASEGT. The CDR3 bases are TGTGCCAGCAGAGGGGGGGGCAGGTATTACAATGAGCAGTTCTTC. It translates to CASRGGGRYYNEQFF.

V is TRBV5-1 and J is TRBJ1-1; TRBD1 agrees at 8 bases. The CDR3 contains 14 residues. Germline values: CDR1 SGHRS, CDR2 YFSETQ. V was pared by 0 bases and J by 4 bases, with 2 bases of the junction left unmatched. The CDR3 spells CASSLATGVTEAFF. The DNA of the CDR3 is TGCGCCAGCAGCTTGGCGACAGGGGTCACTGAAGCTTTCTTT.

The V call is TRBV29-1, the J call TRBJ1-2; D gene ambiguous. The germline V gene encodes CDR1 SQVTM and CDR2 ANQGSEA. This CDR3 has 13 residues. Trimming pared 4 bases from V and 3 bases from J, leaving 12 bases between. CDR3: CSVVTESDYGYTF. The CDR3 DNA is TGCAGCGTTGTTACGGAGTCGGACTATGGCTACACCTTC.

This chain links TRBV5-6 with TRBJ1-2; perhaps TRBD1 as D (6 bases). The length of the CDR3 is 16 residues. Trimming shortened V by 0 bases and J by 5 bases, and 17 bases separated the two germline ends. The germline V gene encodes CDR1 SGHDT and CDR2 YYEEEE. CDR3 nucleotides: TGTGCCAGCAGCTTGGAGCGAGAGGGGGGGCTGTATGGCTACACCTTC. Translation gives CASSLEREGGLYGYTF.

The V call is TRBV10-1, the J call TRBJ2-7; D perhaps matches TRBD1 (6 bases). Trimming took off 4 bases at V and 6 bases at J, with 22 bases between the two ends. Germline V gene data show CDR1 as WNHNN and CDR2 as SYGVQD (reference sequence). The CDR3 contains 16 residues. CDR3 sequence: CASSAFSAPQGSEQYF. The CDR3 coding sequence is TGCGCCAGCAGTGCCTTCTCGGCTCCCCAGGGGAGCGAGCAGTACTTC.

The rearrangement links TRBV7-3 to TRBJ2-3, with D perhaps being TRBD1 or TRBD2 (6 bases each). Germline lookup yields CDR1 SGHTA and CDR2 FQGTGA. V was trimmed by 1 base and J by 4 bases, leaving 9 bases between them. This CDR3 contains 14 residues. CDR3 in DNA: TGTGCCAGCAGCTTAATGGGGGGCCCAGATACGCAGTATTTT. Protein product: CASSLMGGPDTQYF.

There are a few counts of this clone. This chain uses TRBV2 with TRBJ1-2; D may be TRBD1 (6 bases). V shed 7 bases and J shed 8 bases, with 14 bases lying between them. The CDR3 is 12 amino acids. The germline CDR1 and CDR2 sequences are SNHLY and FYNNEI. The CDR3 DNA reads as TGTGCCAGCACCCCAACAGGGTACGGCTACACCTTC. It encodes CASTPTGYGYTF.

This clone was counted once. This sequence joins TRBV4-1 and TRBJ2-1, with 8 bases identical to TRBD1. The germline V gene has CDR1 MGHRA and CDR2 YSYEKL. CDR3 length equals 16 residues. V lost 0 bases, J lost 4 bases, and 5 bases stayed unmatched. CDR3 sequence: CASSQDATGAYNEQFF. DNA of the CDR3: TGCGCCAGCAGCCAAGATGCGACAGGGGCATACAATGAGCAGTTCTTC.

V and J are TRBV5-4 and TRBJ2-7; 9 nucleotides align to TRBD1. This CDR3 comprises 15 residues. Germline CDR1 and CDR2: SGHNT and YYREEE (reference sequence). Trimming removed 4 bases from V and 5 bases from J; junction bases left unmatched: 10. For the CDR3, the DNA is TGTGCCAGCAGCCTGGTCACAGGGGGCGGAAACGAGCAGTACTTC. Translated: CASSLVTGGGNEQYF.

The chain links TRBV11-2 to TRBJ2-1, with D perhaps TRBD1 or TRBD2 (5 bases each). Germline V gives CDR1 SGHAT, CDR2 FQNNGV. V was cut by 7 bases and J by 13 bases, with 17 bases left in between. The CDR3 totals 12 residues. The CDR3 region has the DNA TGTGCCAGCACCGCCTCTGGGGGTTTCCAGTTCTTC. It yields the protein CASTASGGFQFF.

The rearrangement uses TRBV19 and TRBJ2-7; 9 bases agree with TRBD1. J gave up 2 bases and V 5 bases, and 7 bases lay outside the gene matches. CDR1 and CDR2 (germline): LNHDA, SQIVND (reference sequence). This CDR3 is 15 amino acids long. CDR3: CASSRPGTGTYEQYF. The CDR3, as DNA: TGTGCCAGTAGTCGCCCCGGGACAGGGACCTACGAGCAGTACTTC.